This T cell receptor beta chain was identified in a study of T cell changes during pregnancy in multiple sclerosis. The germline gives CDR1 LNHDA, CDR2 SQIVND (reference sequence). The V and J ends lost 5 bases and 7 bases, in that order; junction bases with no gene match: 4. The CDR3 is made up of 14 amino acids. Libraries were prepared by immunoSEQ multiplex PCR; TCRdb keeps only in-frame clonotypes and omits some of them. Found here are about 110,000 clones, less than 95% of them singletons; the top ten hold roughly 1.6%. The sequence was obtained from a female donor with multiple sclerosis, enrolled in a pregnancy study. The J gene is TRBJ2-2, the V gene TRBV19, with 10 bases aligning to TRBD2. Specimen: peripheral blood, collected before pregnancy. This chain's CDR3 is CASSASGRIGELFF. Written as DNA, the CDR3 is TGTGCCAGTAGTGCTAGCGGGAGAATCGGGGAGCTGTTTTTT.